One and the same sample provided the 21 T cell receptor beta chains below, sequenced in a study of cytomegalovirus exposure and HLA in healthy donors. The PCR was carried out with 60 Vbeta primers and 13 Jbeta primers. Generated by immunoSEQ multiplex PCR, the TCRdb table keeps only in-frame clones and is missing some. The sample has some 96,000 clones; around 77% are singletons. The material sequenced was PBMCs. These receptors all stem from a female donor in good health and CMV-seronegative.

This chain uses TRBV18 with TRBJ1-1, with D perhaps TRBD1 (6 bases). Germline CDR1 KGHSH, CDR2 LQKENI. Trimming took off 3 bases at V and 6 bases at J, with 14 bases between the two ends. The CDR3 sequence is 14 residues long. The CDR3 protein is CASSPSQGRAEAFF. Here the CDR3 DNA reads TGTGCCAGCTCACCGTCTCAGGGGAGGGCTGAAGCTTTCTTT. Full variable domain (missing parts from reference TRBV18 and TRBJ1-1): NAGVMQNPRHLVRRRGQEARLRCSPMKGHSHVYWYRQLPEEGLKFMVYLQKENIIDESGMPKERFSAEFPKEGPSILRIQQVVRGDSAAYFCASSPSQGRAEAFFGQGTRLTVV.

This clone has more than one count but fewer than ten. This chain joins TRBV25-1 and TRBJ1-2; D uncertain. There are 16 residues in the CDR3. From germline, CDR1 is MGHDK and CDR2 SYGVNS. V was pared by 3 bases and J by 1 base, with 15 bases between. The CDR3 DNA reads TGTGCCAGCAGTGACCTGAGCGAGGCCGTTAACTATGGCTACACCTTC. Residues: CASSDLSEAVNYGYTF.

The chain uses TRBV30 and TRBJ1-5; no reliable D call. This CDR3 has 15 residues. The germline V and J ends were trimmed by 0 bases and 2 bases, with 11 bases remaining between them. Germline CDR1 GTSNPN, CDR2 SVGIG (reference sequence). The CDR3 DNA is TGTGCCTGGAGTGTTGATGGCAGGCGCAATCAGCCCCAGCATTTT. This encodes CAWSVDGRRNQPQHF.

This sequence joins TRBV15 and TRBJ2-7; maybe TRBD1 (6 bases). Germline-derived CDR1 and CDR2 are LNHNV and YYDKDF (reference sequence). The CDR3 consists of 15 residues. V lost 5 bases and J lost 3, with 17 bases in between. The CDR3 coding sequence is TGTGCCACCAGCGGTAGGACAGCCCAAATCTACGAGCAGTACTTC. It specifies CATSGRTAQIYEQYF.

The chain links TRBV7-9 to TRBJ1-1; D is unresolved. Trimming stripped 5 bases from V and 4 bases from J, with 17 bases between. The CDR3 runs to 15 residues. CDR1 and CDR2 from the germline V gene are SEHNR and FQNEAQ (reference sequence). The CDR3 spells CASSPQRTKGTEAFF. The CDR3 coding sequence is TGTGCCAGCAGCCCCCAGCGGACCAAGGGCACTGAAGCTTTCTTT. Drawing the rest from reference TRBV7-9 and TRBJ1-1, the complete variable domain is DTGVSQNPRHKITKRGQNVTFRCDPISEHNRLYWYRQTLGQGPEFLTYFQNEAQLEKSRLLSDRFSAERPKGSFSTLEIQRTEQGDSAMYLCASSPQRTKGTEAFFGQGTRLTVV.

The chain uses TRBV7-9 and TRBJ1-1; D uncertain. CDR1 and CDR2 from the germline V gene are SEHNR and FQNEAQ (reference sequence). This CDR3 has 13 amino acids. V lost 2 bases to trimming and J lost 1 base, with 5 bases between them. CDR3 amino acids: CASSLLPNTEAFF. For the CDR3, the DNA is TGTGCCAGCAGCTTACTACCGAACACTGAAGCTTTCTTT. Supplemented by reference TRBV7-9 and TRBJ1-1, the full variable domain reads DTGVSQNPRHKITKRGQNVTFRCDPISEHNRLYWYRQTLGQGPEFLTYFQNEAQLEKSRLLSDRFSAERPKGSFSTLEIQRTEQGDSAMYLCASSLLPNTEAFFGQGTRLTVV.

The chain uses TRBV9 and TRBJ1-5; 8 bases agree with TRBD1. Unmatched junction bases numbered 0, after V lost 3 bases and J lost 1 base. The CDR3 is 14 residues long. CDR1 and CDR2 (germline): SGDLS, YYNGEE. The CDR3 DNA reads TGTGCCAGCAGCGGGACAGGGAGCAATCAGCCCCAGCATTTT. Translation: CASSGTGSNQPQHF.

This clone has more than one count but fewer than ten. The chain has TRBV7-2 and TRBJ2-3; 9 nucleotides line up with TRBD2. CDR1 is SGHTA, CDR2 FQGNSA, per germline. Losses at the gene ends were 7 bases for V and 2 bases for J; bases not matched to a gene: 10. CDR3 size: 16 residues. As DNA, the CDR3 is TGTGCCAGCACTTTACTAGCGGGCGTCTTCACAGATACGCAGTATTTT. Residues: CASTLLAGVFTDTQYF.

This clone was detected only once. The chain couples TRBV18 to TRBJ1-5, with D tentatively TRBD1 (6 bases). V was cut by 3 bases and J by 7 bases, with 19 bases left in between. Germline assignment: CDR1 KGHSH and CDR2 LQKENI. The CDR3 sequence is 16 residues long. The CDR3 is CASSPPQGKREQPQHF. CDR3 nucleotides: TGTGCCAGCTCACCCCCCCAGGGGAAGCGTGAACAGCCCCAGCATTTT.

This clone has a single count. The chain is built from TRBV5-4 and TRBJ2-1; tentatively, D is TRBD2 (7 bases). CDR1 and CDR2 (germline): SGHNT, YYREEE (reference sequence). V shed 0 bases and J shed 0 bases, with 16 bases lying between them. The CDR3 length is 18 residues. The CDR3 DNA reads as TGTGCCAGCAGCTTGGCGGGGGCAGGCGGGAGCTCCTACAATGAGCAGTTCTTC. Its translation is CASSLAGAGGSSYNEQFF.

The CDR3 is CASSERAGAVYEQYF. The CDR3, as DNA: TGTGCCAGCAGTGAACGCGCGGGAGCGGTGTACGAGCAGTACTTC. This chain links TRBV2 with TRBJ2-7, with 7 positions matching TRBD2. This CDR3 comprises 15 residues. With 2 bases clipped from V and 4 bases from J, the junction kept 8 bases outside the gene matches. From germline, CDR1 is SNHLY and CDR2 FYNNEI.

The rearrangement joins TRBV7-9 to TRBJ2-5, with 9 nucleotides matching TRBD2. The CDR3 consists of 16 residues. Germline CDR1 SEHNR, CDR2 FQNEAQ (reference sequence). Trimming at V came to 1 base and at J to 4 bases, leaving 7 bases not matched to a gene. The DNA of the CDR3 is TGTGCCAGCAGCTTAGAAGGCGGGGGGGCCAGAGAGACCCAGTACTTC. It yields the protein CASSLEGGGARETQYF.

V gene TRBV19 combines with J gene TRBJ2-3, with 9 bases matching TRBD2. The germline V gene has CDR1 LNHDA and CDR2 SQIVND (reference sequence). After removal of 9 bases from V and 4 bases from J, the junction contained 8 bases not matched to a gene. The CDR3 extends over 14 amino acids. The CDR3 nucleotides are TGTGCCAGAGTTAGCGGGGGAGGCGCAGATACGCAGTATTTT. Residues: CARVSGGGADTQYF.

This clone appeared once. The chain has TRBV5-6 and TRBJ2-1, with 11 positions matching TRBD2. The CDR3 contains 17 residues. J lost 8 bases, V lost 4 bases, and 14 bases had no gene match. Germline loops: CDR1 SGHDT, CDR2 YYEEEE. Written as DNA, the CDR3 is TGTGCCAGCAGCCAACCGGTACTAGCGGGAGTCGGCGATGAGCAGTTCTTC. As protein: CASSQPVLAGVGDEQFF.

The gene calls are TRBV9 and TRBJ1-3; D call uncertain. Germline V CDR1 and CDR2: SGDLS, YYNGEE. Deletions cut 4 bases from V and 5 bases from J, with 10 bases between. There are 13 residues in the CDR3. The CDR3 bases are TGTGCCAGCAGCCCCGCTAGAAGAAACACCATATATTTT. Translated, it gives CASSPARRNTIYF.

This chain uses TRBV4-1 with TRBJ1-2; the D gene is possibly TRBD1 (5 bases). The ends were cut back, 4 bases at V and 6 bases at J, with 18 bases in the middle. The CDR3 extends over 15 amino acids. Germline V gene sequence: CDR1 MGHRA, CDR2 YSYEKL. CDR3 DNA sequence: TGCGCCAGCAGCCTCGGGGGAGGGGCGCGTGATGGCTACACCTTC. Amino acid sequence: CASSLGGGARDGYTF.

V and J are TRBV6-1 and TRBJ2-1, with D maybe TRBD2 (6 bases). V dropped 6 bases and J dropped 8 bases, with 20 bases sitting between them. This CDR3 comprises 15 residues. The germline CDR1 and CDR2 sequences are MNHNS and SASEGT. The CDR3 protein is CASSYHSGGVDEQFF. CDR3 DNA: TGTGCCAGCAGCTATCATAGCGGAGGGGTCGATGAGCAGTTCTTC.

The J gene is TRBJ2-2, the V gene TRBV30, with D perhaps matching TRBD2 (7 bases). The CDR3 consists of 15 residues. CDR1 GTSNPN and CDR2 SVGIG come from the germline V gene (reference sequence). V lost 6 bases and J lost 5, with 19 bases in between. In DNA form, the CDR3 reads TGTGCCTGTACCCGGGGGGCGCTTGGGACCGGGGAGCTGTTTTTT. This codes for CACTRGALGTGELFF.

A single count supports this clone. The V gene is TRBV14, the J gene TRBJ1-5; D remains ambiguous. The CDR3 extends over 15 amino acids. Trimming shortened V by 1 base and J by 2 bases, and 9 bases separated the two germline ends. CDR1 is SGHDN, CDR2 FVKESK, per germline. The DNA of the CDR3 is TGTGCCAGCAGCCAAGTTTTCCGAGGCAATCAGCCCCAGCATTTT. Amino acid sequence: CASSQVFRGNQPQHF.

This sequence joins TRBV27 and TRBJ1-1, with TRBD1 identical over 10 bases. Germline CDR1 is MNHEY and CDR2 is SMNVEV (reference sequence). The CDR3 is made up of 14 amino acids. V shed 3 bases and J 4 bases; nucleotides not matched to a gene: 2. CDR3 nucleotide sequence: TGTGCCAGCAGTTTGGGACAGGGGACCACTGAAGCTTTCTTT. Translating gives CASSLGQGTTEAFF.

This clone came up once. CDR3 nucleotides: TGTGCCTGGAGTCCATCACCCGGGACAGGGAAAGCTTTCTTT. Its translation is CAWSPSPGTGKAFF. The rearrangement joins TRBV30 to TRBJ1-1; 9 bases are shared with TRBD1. Germline V CDR1 and CDR2: GTSNPN, SVGIG (reference sequence). V trimming: 2 bases; J trimming: 9 bases; junction bases outside the gene matches: 10. This CDR3 is built from 14 residues.